This T cell receptor (beta chain) was sequenced in a study of blood T cell repertoires in COVID-19. In the study overall: COVID-19 samples collected from the United States, Italy and Spain covered acute and convalescent phases. T cells, B-cell-depleted T cells, or PBMCs supplied cDNA or gDNA.

V was clipped by 4 bases and J by 4 bases; unmatched bases: 28. This CDR3 contains 21 residues. Germline CDR1 reads SGHRS; CDR2 reads YFSETQ. Original analysis: Estimates of nucleated cell counts were drawn from the amplification of reference gene primers. The repertoire was sequenced with immunoSEQ multiplex PCR; TCRdb's copy has only in-frame clones and lacks some. Clone size and V and J calls were adopted from that table, with D and trimming inferred from the DNA. The sample consists of 400,000 to 550,000 clones, around 89% of them appearing once. The sample holds a few counts of this clone. The sequencing sample was made of peripheral blood. V gene TRBV5-1 combines with J gene TRBJ1-1, with 7 bases fitting TRBD1. The sequence derives from a woman younger than 45 with acute or convalescent COVID-19. CDR3 nucleotide sequence: TGCGCCAGCAGCCAGTCTAAGACCCTTGGGGCAGGGGGTAGGACGGGCACTGAAGCTTTCTTT. Amino acid sequence: CASSQSKTLGAGGRTGTEAFF.